Listed below are T cell receptor beta chains from one sample, sequenced in a study of blood T cell repertoires in COVID-19. Only in-frame clones appear in the TCRdb table, and some are missing; sequencing was by immunoSEQ multiplex PCR. The table lists 40,000 or so clones, 90% to 95% of them singletons. Sequenced input: peripheral blood. The receptors shown here come from a woman aged 30 to 39 in a cohort sampled during active COVID-19. The conserved cysteine and the conserved F or W are not part of the CDR3 here. Each record gives: V gene, CDR3 protein.

v_gene: TRBV7-2; CDR3aa: ASSFTPLYEQY
v_gene: TRBV4-2; CDR3aa: ASSQVQGNQPQH
v_gene: TRBV4-1; CDR3aa: ASSQAYAGFYGYT
v_gene: TRBV9; CDR3aa: ASSGTGLLRLAGYEQY
v_gene: TRBV28; CDR3aa: ASSLFGSRSYEQY
v_gene: TRBV7-6; CDR3aa: ASSLAFSGSSYNEQF
v_gene: TRBV4-2; CDR3aa: ASSQGVGNTIY
v_gene: TRBV29-1; CDR3aa: SVDEGIGFQETQY
v_gene: TRBV6-6; CDR3aa: ASSYPTVYEQY
v_gene: TRBV3-1/TRBV3-2; CDR3aa: ASSPYGRQNTEAF
v_gene: TRBV3-1/TRBV3-2; CDR3aa: ASSQVESGELF
v_gene: TRBV11-2; CDR3aa: ASSFERGSYEQY
v_gene: TRBV5-1; CDR3aa: ASSLQGQGNYEQY
v_gene: TRBV11-3; CDR3aa: ASSARLGSYEQY
v_gene: TRBV13; CDR3aa: ASSLGARYEQY
v_gene: TRBV4-2; CDR3aa: ASSQEDSSYNEQF
v_gene: TRBV3-1/TRBV3-2; CDR3aa: ASSQDRGRITGELF
v_gene: TRBV5-4; CDR3aa: ASSRRLAGGQETQY
v_gene: TRBV27; CDR3aa: ASSINGKNTEAF
v_gene: TRBV7-8; CDR3aa: ASSLAWRRQY
v_gene: TRBV29-1; CDR3aa: SGGQHTGELF
v_gene: TRBV19; CDR3aa: ATHPLQGITEAF
v_gene: TRBV6-6; CDR3aa: ASSKRQRPGELF
v_gene: TRBV18; CDR3aa: ASLRTSSGNTIY
v_gene: TRBV19; CDR3aa: ASSFLALYGYT
v_gene: TRBV5-5; CDR3aa: ASSLLYRDRRYEQY
v_gene: TRBV27; CDR3aa: ASSSNSGNQPQH
v_gene: TRBV9; CDR3aa: ASSYEGQSNSPLH
v_gene: TRBV28; CDR3aa: ASSLSRTGGRQPQH
v_gene: TRBV7-9; CDR3aa: ASSLVAADYGYT